This T cell receptor (beta chain) was obtained from a study of blood T cell repertoires in COVID-19. V lost 4 bases, J lost 3 bases, and 13 bases lay in between. Germline V gene sequence: CDR1 SGHDT, CDR2 YYEEEE. The length of the CDR3 is 14 residues. This clone has only one observation. TCRdb's table, derived via immunoSEQ multiplex PCR, lists solely in-frame clones and lacks some. Of 230,000 or so clones in the sample, approximately 80% were seen once. Sequencing used peripheral blood. The origin of this receptor is a man aged 40-50 years who had recovered from COVID-19. The chain recombines TRBV5-6 with TRBJ1-2, with TRBD1 as a possible D gene (6 bases). CDR3 sequence reads: CASSRGQNYYGYTF. Written as DNA, the CDR3 is TGTGCCAGCAGCCGCGGACAGAATTACTATGGCTACACCTTC. The variable domain in full, with the rest retrieved from reference TRBV5-6 and TRBJ1-2, is DAGVTQSPTHLIKTRGQQVTLRCSPKSGHDTVSWYQQALGQGPQFIFQYYEEEERQRGNFPDRFSGHQFPNYSSELNVNALLLGDSALYLCASSRGQNYYGYTFGSGTRLTVV.